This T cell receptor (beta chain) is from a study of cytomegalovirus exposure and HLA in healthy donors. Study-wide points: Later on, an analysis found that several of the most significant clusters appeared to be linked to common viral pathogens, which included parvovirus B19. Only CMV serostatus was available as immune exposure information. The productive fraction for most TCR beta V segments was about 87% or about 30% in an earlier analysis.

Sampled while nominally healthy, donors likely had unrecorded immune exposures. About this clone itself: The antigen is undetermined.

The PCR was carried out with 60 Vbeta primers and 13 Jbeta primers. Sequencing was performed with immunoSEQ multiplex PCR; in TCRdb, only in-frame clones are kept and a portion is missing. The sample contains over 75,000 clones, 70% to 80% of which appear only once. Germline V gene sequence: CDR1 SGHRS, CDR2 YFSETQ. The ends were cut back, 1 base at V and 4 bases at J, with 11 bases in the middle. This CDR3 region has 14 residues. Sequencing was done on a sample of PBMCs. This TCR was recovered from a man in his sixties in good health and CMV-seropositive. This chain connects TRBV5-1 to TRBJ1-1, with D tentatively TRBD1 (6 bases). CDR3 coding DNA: TGCGCCAGCAGCTTGTCGGGGGGCGGCACTGAAGCTTTCTTT. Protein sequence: CASSLSGGGTEAFF. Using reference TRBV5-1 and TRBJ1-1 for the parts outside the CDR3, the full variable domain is KAGVTQTPRYLIKTRGQQVTLSCSPISGHRSVSWYQQTPGQGLQFLFEYFSETQRNKGNFPGRFSGRQFSNSRSEMNVSTLELGDSALYLCASSLSGGGTEAFFGQGTRLTVV.